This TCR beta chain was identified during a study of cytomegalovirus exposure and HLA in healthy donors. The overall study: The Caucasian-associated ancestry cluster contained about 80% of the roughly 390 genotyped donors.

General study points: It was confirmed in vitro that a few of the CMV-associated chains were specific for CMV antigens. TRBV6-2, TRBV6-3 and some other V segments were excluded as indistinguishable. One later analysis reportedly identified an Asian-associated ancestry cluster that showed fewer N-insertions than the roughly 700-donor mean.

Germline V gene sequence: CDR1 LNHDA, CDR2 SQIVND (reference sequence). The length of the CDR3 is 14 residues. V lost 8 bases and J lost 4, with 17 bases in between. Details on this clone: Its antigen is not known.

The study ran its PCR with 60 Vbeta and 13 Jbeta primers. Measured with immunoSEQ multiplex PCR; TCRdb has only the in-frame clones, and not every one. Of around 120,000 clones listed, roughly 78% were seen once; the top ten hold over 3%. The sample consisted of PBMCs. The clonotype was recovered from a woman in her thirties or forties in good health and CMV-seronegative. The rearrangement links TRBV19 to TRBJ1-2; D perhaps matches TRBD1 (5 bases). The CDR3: CASRQGITGYGYTF. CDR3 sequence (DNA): TGTGCCAGTCGGCAGGGAATCACCGGCTATGGCTACACCTTC.